The clone carrying this T cell receptor beta chain was seen more than once but under ten times. The antigen is unknown. This sample is part of a study of T-cell memory formation after mild COVID-19. Overall study context: TCR clusters were largely donor specific. The study, taken as a whole, reports: CD4+ contracting clones were mainly CM and EM; CD8+ ones, EMRA.

The J segment lost 8 bases and the V segment lost 5 bases, leaving 8 bases of the junction unmatched. This CDR3 region has 15 residues. Germline V CDR1 and CDR2: SEHNR, FQNEAQ (reference sequence). Each CDR3 protein is one row after TCRdb ran MiXCR on the 5' RACE reads. Of 280,000 or so distinct CDR3 sequences listed, roughly 8.2% are singletons. The receptor comes from a man aged 18 to 30 who had mild COVID-19 (a few samples of this study predate the infection). Cell type and time point are not known. The sequencing sample was made of PBMCs or a T cell subset sorted from them (not recorded which). The chain uses TRBV7-9 and TRBJ2-1; 11 bases are a match to TRBD2. The CDR3 reads CASSSSGGAIDEQFF. In DNA, the CDR3 is TGTGCCAGCAGCAGTAGCGGGGGGGCCATCGATGAGCAGTTCTTC.